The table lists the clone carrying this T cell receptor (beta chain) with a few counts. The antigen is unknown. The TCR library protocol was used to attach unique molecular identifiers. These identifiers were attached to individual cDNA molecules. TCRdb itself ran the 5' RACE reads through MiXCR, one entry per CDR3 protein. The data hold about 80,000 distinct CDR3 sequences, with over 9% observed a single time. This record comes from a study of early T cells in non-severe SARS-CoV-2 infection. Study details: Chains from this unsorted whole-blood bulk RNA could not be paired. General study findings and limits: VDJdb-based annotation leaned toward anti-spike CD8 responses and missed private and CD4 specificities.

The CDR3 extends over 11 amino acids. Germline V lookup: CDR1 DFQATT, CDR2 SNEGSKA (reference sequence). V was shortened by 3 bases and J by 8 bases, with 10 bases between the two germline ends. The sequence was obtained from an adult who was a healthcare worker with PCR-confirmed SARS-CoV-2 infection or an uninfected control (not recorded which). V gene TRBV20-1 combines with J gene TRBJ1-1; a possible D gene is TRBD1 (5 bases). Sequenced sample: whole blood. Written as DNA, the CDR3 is TGCAGTGCTAGCTCCAGGGTAGAAGCTTTCTTT. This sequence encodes CSASSRVEAFF.